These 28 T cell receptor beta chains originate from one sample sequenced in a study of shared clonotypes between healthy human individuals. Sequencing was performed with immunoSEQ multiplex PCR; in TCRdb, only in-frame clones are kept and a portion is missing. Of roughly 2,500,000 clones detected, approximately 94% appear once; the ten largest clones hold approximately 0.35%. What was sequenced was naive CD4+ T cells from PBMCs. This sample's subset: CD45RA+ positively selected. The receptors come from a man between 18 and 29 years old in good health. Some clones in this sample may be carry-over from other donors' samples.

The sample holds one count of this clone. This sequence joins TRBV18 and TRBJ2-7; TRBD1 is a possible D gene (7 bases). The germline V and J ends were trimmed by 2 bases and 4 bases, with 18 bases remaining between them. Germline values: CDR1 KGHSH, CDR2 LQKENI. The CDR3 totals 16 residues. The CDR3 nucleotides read TGTGCCAGCTCACCAGTGGCAATGCAGGGGGGTTACGAGCAGTACTTC. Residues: CASSPVAMQGGYEQYF. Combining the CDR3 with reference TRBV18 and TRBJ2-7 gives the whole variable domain NAGVMQNPRHLVRRRGQEARLRCSPMKGHSHVYWYRQLPEEGLKFMVYLQKENIIDESGMPKERFSAEFPKEGPSILRIQQVVRGDSAAYFCASSPVAMQGGYEQYFGPGTRLTVT.

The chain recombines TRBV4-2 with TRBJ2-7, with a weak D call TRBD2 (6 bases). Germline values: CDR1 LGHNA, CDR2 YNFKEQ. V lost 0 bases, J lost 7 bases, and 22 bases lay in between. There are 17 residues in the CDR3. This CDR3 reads CASSQDLLAGGNWEQYF. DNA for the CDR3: TGTGCCAGCAGCCAAGACCTCCTAGCCGGAGGGAACTGGGAGCAGTACTTC.

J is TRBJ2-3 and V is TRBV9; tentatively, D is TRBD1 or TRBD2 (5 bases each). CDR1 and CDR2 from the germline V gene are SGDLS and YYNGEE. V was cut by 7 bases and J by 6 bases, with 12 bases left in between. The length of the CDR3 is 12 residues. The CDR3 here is CASGSGGDTQYF. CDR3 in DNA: TGTGCCAGCGGTAGTGGGGGTGATACGCAGTATTTT. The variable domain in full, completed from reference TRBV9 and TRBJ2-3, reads DSGVTQTPKHLITATGQRVTLRCSPRSGDLSVYWYQQSLDQGLQFLIQYYNGEERAKGNILERFSAQQFPDLHSELNLSSLELGDSALYFCASGSGGDTQYFGPGTRLTVL.

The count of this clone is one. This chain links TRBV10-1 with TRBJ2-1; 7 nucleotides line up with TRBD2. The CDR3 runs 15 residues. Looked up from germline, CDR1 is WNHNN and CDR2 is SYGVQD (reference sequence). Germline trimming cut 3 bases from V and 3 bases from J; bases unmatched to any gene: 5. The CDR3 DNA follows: TGCGCCAGCAGTGAATCCCTAGCGGACTACAATGAGCAGTTCTTC. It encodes CASSESLADYNEQFF.

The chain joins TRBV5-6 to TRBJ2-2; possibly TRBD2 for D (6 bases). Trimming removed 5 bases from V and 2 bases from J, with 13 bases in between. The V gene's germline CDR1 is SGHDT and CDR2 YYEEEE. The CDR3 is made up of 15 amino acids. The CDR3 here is CASRRGWGNTGELFF. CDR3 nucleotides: TGTGCCAGCAGACGGGGGTGGGGTAACACCGGGGAGCTGTTTTTT.

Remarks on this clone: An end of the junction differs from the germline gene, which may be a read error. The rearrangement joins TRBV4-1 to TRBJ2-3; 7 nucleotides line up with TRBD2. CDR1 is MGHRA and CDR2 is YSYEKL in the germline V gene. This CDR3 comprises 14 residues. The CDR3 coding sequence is TGCGCCAGCACCCAATCGGCGGGAGCAGATACGCAGTATTTT. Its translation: CASTQSAGADTQYF.

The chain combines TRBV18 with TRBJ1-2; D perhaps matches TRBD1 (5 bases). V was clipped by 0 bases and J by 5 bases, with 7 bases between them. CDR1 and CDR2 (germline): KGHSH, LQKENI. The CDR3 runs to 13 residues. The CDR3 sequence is CASSPPGGYGYTF. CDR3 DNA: TGTGCCAGCTCACCACCGGGGGGGTATGGCTACACCTTC.

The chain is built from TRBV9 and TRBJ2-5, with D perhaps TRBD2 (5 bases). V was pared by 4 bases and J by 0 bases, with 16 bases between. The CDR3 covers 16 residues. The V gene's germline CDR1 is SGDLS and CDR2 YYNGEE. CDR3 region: CASSPVELEYQETQYF. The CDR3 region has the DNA TGTGCCAGCAGCCCAGTAGAACTAGAGTACCAAGAGACCCAGTACTTC.

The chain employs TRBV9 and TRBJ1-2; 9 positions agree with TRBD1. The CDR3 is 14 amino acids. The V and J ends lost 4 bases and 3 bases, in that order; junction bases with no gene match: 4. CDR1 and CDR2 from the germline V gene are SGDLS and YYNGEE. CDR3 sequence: CASSPRDRDYGYTF. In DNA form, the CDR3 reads TGTGCCAGCAGCCCCCGGGACAGGGACTATGGCTACACCTTC.

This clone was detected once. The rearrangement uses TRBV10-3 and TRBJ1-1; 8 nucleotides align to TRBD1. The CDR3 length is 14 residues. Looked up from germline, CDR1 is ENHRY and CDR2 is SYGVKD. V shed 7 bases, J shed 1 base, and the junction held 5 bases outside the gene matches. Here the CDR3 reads CAITSGTGNTEAFF. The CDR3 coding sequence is TGTGCCATCACCAGCGGGACAGGGAACACTGAAGCTTTCTTT.

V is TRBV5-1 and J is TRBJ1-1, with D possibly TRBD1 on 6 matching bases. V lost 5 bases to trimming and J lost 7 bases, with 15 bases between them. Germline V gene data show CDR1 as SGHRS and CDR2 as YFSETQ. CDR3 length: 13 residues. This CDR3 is CASSSPGTFEAFF. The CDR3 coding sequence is TGCGCCAGCAGTTCACCCGGGACATTTGAAGCTTTCTTT.

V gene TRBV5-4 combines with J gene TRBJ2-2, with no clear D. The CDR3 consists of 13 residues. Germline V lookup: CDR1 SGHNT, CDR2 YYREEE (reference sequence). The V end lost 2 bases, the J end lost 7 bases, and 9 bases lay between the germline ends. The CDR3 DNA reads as TGTGCCAGCAGCTTCTACCATGGCGGGGAGCTGTTTTTT. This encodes CASSFYHGGELFF. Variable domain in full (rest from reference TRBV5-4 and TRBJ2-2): ETGVTQSPTHLIKTRGQQVTLRCSSQSGHNTVSWYQQALGQGPQFIFQYYREEENGRGNFPPRFSGLQFPNYSSELNVNALELDDSALYLCASSFYHGGELFFGEGSRLTVL.

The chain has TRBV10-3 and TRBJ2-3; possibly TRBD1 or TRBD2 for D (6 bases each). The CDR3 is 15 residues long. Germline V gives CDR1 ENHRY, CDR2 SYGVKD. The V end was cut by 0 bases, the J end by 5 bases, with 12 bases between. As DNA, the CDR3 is TGTGCCATCAGTGAGTCCCGGGGGCTGATAGATACGCAGTATTTT. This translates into CAISESRGLIDTQYF.

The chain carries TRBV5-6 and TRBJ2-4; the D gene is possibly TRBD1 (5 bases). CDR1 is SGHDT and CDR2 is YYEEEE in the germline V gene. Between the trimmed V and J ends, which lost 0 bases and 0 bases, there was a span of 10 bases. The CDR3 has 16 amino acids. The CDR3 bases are TGTGCCAGCAGCTTGGTCGACAGCCTAGCCAAAAACATTCAGTACTTC. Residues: CASSLVDSLAKNIQYF.

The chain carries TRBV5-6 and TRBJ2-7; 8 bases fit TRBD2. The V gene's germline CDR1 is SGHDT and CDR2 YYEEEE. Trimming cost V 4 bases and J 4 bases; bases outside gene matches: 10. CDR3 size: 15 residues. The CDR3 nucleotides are TGTGCCAGCAGCGGGCAGCTTAGCGGGAAATACGAGCAGTACTTC. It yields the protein CASSGQLSGKYEQYF.

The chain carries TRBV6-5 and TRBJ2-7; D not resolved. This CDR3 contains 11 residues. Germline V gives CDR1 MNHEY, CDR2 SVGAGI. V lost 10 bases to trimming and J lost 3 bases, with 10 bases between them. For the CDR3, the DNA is TGTGCCACCACGGCGAACTACGAGCAGTACTTC. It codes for CATTANYEQYF.

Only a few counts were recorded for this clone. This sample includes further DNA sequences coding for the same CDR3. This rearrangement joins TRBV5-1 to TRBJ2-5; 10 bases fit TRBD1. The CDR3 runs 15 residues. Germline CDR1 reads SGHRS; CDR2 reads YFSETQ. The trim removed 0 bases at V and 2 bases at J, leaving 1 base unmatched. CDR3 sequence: CASSLGTGGQETQYF. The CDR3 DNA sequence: TGCGCCAGCAGCTTGGGGACAGGGGGGCAAGAGACCCAGTACTTC.

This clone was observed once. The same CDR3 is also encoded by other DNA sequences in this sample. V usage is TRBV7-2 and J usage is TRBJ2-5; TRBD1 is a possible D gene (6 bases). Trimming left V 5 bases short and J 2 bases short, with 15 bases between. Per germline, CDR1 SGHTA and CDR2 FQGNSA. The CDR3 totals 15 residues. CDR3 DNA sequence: TGTGCCAGCAGCCCCAGGGGTGGGGGTCAAGAGACCCAGTACTTC. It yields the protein CASSPRGGGQETQYF.

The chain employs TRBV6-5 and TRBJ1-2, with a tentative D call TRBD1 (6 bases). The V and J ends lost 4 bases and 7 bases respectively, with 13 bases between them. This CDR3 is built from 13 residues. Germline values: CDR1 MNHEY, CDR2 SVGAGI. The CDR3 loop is CASSSTGMGGYTF. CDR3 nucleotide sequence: TGTGCCAGCAGTTCAACAGGGATGGGTGGCTACACCTTC.

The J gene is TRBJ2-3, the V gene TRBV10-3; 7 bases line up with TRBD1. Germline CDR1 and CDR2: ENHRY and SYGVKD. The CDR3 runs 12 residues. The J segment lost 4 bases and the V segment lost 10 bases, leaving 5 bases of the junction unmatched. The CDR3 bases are TGTGCCACCGGGACAGAACCAGATACGCAGTATTTT. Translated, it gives CATGTEPDTQYF.

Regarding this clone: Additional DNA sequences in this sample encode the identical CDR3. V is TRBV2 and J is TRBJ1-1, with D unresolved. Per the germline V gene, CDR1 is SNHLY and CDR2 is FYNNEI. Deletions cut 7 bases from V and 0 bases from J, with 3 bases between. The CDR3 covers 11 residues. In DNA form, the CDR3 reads TGTGCCAGCAAGTTGAACACTGAAGCTTTCTTT. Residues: CASKLNTEAFF.

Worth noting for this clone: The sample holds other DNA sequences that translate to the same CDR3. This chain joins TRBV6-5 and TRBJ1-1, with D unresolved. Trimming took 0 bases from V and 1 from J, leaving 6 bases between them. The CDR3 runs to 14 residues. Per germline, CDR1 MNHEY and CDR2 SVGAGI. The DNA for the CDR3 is TGTGCCAGCAGTTACTCCGGGAGGAACACTGAAGCTTTCTTT. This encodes CASSYSGRNTEAFF.

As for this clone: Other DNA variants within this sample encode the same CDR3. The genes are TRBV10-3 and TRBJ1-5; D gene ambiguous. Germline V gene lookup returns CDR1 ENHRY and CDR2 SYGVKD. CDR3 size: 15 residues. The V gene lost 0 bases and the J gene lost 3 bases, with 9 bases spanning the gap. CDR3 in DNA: TGTGCCATCAGTGAGTCGGGCGGTGACAATCAGCCCCAGCATTTT. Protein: CAISESGGDNQPQHF.

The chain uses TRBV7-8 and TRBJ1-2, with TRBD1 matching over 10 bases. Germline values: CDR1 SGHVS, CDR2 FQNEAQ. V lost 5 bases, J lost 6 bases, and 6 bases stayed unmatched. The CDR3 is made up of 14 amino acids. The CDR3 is CASSAPGTGDGYTF. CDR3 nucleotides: TGTGCCAGCAGCGCGCCCGGGACAGGGGATGGCTACACCTTC.

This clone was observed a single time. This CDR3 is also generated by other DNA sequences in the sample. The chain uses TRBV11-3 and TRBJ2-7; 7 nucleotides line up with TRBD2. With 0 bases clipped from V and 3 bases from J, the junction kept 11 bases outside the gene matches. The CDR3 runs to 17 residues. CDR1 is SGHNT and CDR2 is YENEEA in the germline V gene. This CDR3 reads CASSLDLGGGRGYEQYF. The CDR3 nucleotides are TGTGCCAGCAGCTTAGATTTGGGGGGAGGGAGAGGCTACGAGCAGTACTTC.

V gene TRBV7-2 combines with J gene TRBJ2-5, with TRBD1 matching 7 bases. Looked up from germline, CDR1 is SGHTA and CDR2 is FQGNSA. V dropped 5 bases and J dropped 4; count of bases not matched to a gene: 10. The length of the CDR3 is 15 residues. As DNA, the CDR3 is TGTGCCAGCAGCCCCCGAGGGGGCCAAGGAGAGACCCAGTACTTC. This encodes CASSPRGGQGETQYF.

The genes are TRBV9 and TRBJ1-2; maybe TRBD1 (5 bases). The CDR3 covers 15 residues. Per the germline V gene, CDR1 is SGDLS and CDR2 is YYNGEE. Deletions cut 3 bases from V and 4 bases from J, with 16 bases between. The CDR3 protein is CASSAHQSRGYGYTF. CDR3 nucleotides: TGTGCCAGCAGCGCTCACCAGTCGAGGGGCTATGGCTACACCTTC.

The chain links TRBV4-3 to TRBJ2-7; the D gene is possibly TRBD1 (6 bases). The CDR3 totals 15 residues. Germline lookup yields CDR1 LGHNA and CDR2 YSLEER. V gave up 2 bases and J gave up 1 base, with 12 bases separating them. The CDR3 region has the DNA TGCGCCAGCAGCCAAAGGACAGCCTCATCCTACGAGCAGTACTTC. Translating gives CASSQRTASSYEQYF.